This T cell receptor beta chain appears in the sequencing data of a study of cytomegalovirus exposure and HLA in healthy donors. Study-wide points: V- and J-gene trimming of TCR beta was linked (in a later analysis) to a missense DCLRE1C variant. In all likelihood, a cluster of highly shared sequence variants was a sequencing artifact. Presence/absence analyses treated sequencing depth as roughly uniform across donors.

The CDR3 sequence is 18 residues long. J was trimmed by 6 bases and V by 7 bases; bases with no gene match: 13. In germline, CDR1 is MNHEY, CDR2 SMNVEV (reference sequence). Note on this clone: The target antigen is unknown.

In the PCR, 60 Vbeta and 13 Jbeta primers were used. TCRdb's copy holds only in-frame clones and misses some; the assay was immunoSEQ multiplex PCR. The sample holds approximately 180,000 clones, around 80% seen once. The donors were healthy bone marrow donors. This chain joins TRBV27 and TRBJ2-2; 14 bases agree with TRBD2. This clonotype originated in a woman aged 30 to 39 in good health and CMV-seronegative. The specimen was PBMCs. CDR3 sequence reads: CASTLTSGRAGGSGELFF. The CDR3, as DNA: TGTGCCAGCACTTTGACTAGCGGGAGGGCCGGGGGGTCCGGGGAGCTGTTTTTT.